The rows below give T cell receptor beta chains drawn from one sample of a study of blood T cell repertoires in COVID-19. Profiled with immunoSEQ multiplex PCR; TCRdb holds only in-frame clones, not every one. In the table there are 250,000 to 300,000 clones, about 88% of which are singletons. Material: PBMCs or T cells enriched from blood (not recorded which). The receptor set was obtained from a woman aged 55-70 years in a cohort exposed to, infected with or recovered from COVID-19 (not recorded which). Both conserved end residues are part of each CDR3. A D gene is named only where the DNA matches it firmly. Part of the rows lack a size; the others show once, few, many or a class for expanded clones.

V gene	J gene	D gene	CDR3 length	clone size	CDR3 protein	CDR3 DNA
TRBV10-1	TRBJ1-1	TRBD1	13	.	CASSRTGGTEAFF	TGCGCCAGCAGTCGGACAGGGGGCACTGAAGCTTTCTTT
TRBV3-1/TRBV3-2	TRBJ2-7	TRBD2	16	.	CASSQDLASGRFEQYF	TGTGCCAGCAGCCAAGATCTGGCTAGCGGGAGATTCGAGCAGTACTTC
TRBV2	TRBJ2-3	.	14	.	CARPSSGNADTQYF	TGTGCCCGACCAAGTAGCGGAAATGCAGATACGCAGTATTTT
TRBV25-1	TRBJ1-2	.	14	.	CASSPRVSNYGYTF	TGTGCCAGCAGCCCCCGGGTCTCCAACTATGGCTACACCTTC
TRBV7-2	TRBJ2-5	.	13	.	CASSLVRGETQYF	TGTGCCAGCAGCTTAGTTAGGGGAGAGACCCAGTACTTC
TRBV5-8	TRBJ1-5	TRBD1	16	.	CASSSGDRGGNQPQHF	TGTGCCAGCAGCAGTGGGGACAGGGGGGGCAATCAGCCCCAGCATTTT
TRBV4-1	TRBJ2-3	TRBD2	17	.	CASRTSGTARVADTQYF	TGCGCCAGCAGAACTAGCGGGACCGCTCGGGTTGCAGATACGCAGTATTTT
TRBV5-6	TRBJ2-7	.	17	once	CASSTTLTGSYSYEQYF	TGTGCCAGCAGCACCACCCTCACAGGGTCCTATTCCTACGAGCAGTACTTC
TRBV15	TRBJ1-2	.	14	.	CATSRDHDSNGYTF	TGTGCCACCAGCAGAGACCACGACAGTAATGGCTACACCTTC
TRBV10-2	TRBJ1-5	.	14	.	CASARTNGNQPQHF	TGCGCCAGCGCCCGGACAAACGGAAATCAGCCCCAGCATTTT
TRBV27	TRBJ2-6	.	16	.	CASSLKEGSGANVLTF	TGTGCCAGCAGTTTAAAGGAGGGCTCAGGGGCCAACGTCCTGACTTTC
TRBV4-1	TRBJ2-2	TRBD2	17	once	CASSHRLAGVLTGELFF	TGCGCCAGCAGCCATCGACTAGCGGGAGTGTTAACCGGGGAGCTGTTTTTT
TRBV7-8	TRBJ1-5	.	16	.	CASSLESGVSNQPQHF	TGTGCCAGCAGCTTAGAATCAGGGGTTAGCAATCAGCCCCAGCATTTT
TRBV29-1	TRBJ2-3	.	14	.	CSVSQGTSTDTQYF	TGCAGCGTTTCACAGGGGACTTCCACAGATACGCAGTATTTT